The 6 T cell receptor beta chains listed next were all sequenced from one sample in a study of T cells after posttransplantation cyclophosphamide. Some clones are missing from TCRdb's copy, which holds only in-frame ones; the method was immunoSEQ multiplex PCR. This sample yields 5,000 to 7,500 clones, of which over 70% are seen a single time; 20% to 25% belongs to the top ten. Treatment was busulfan-fludarabine conditioning, a marrow graft, and cyclophosphamide on days +3 and +4. The sequencing here drew on PBMCs, taken roughly 45 months after allogeneic stem cell transplant with posttransplant cyclophosphamide. These receptors were collected from a male patient aged 25 to 39 who received an allogeneic stem cell transplant from a related donor, was CMV-positive, and had acute GVHD only. A share of the T cells may be of graft donor origin.

V is TRBV20-1 and J is TRBJ2-5, with D maybe TRBD1 (5 bases). V was pared by 7 bases and J by 3 bases, with 9 bases between. Germline CDR1 reads DFQATT; CDR2 reads SNEGSKA (reference sequence). The CDR3 totals 11 residues. This CDR3 is CSVETEETQYF. CDR3 nucleotide sequence: TGCAGTGTAGAGACAGAAGAGACCCAGTACTTC.

This sequence joins TRBV5-6 and TRBJ2-7, with D unclear. The V and J ends lost 0 bases and 1 base respectively, with 8 bases between them. The germline gives CDR1 SGHDT, CDR2 YYEEEE. The CDR3 contains 14 residues. The CDR3 protein is CASSLVLRSYEQYF. The CDR3 nucleotides are TGTGCCAGCAGCTTGGTTCTGAGGTCCTACGAGCAGTACTTC.

The genes are TRBV7-9 and TRBJ2-2, with TRBD2 matching 11 bases. The CDR3 loop spans 19 amino acids. Germline lookup yields CDR1 SEHNR and CDR2 FQNEAQ (reference sequence). The junction had 10 bases not matched to a gene; V was cut back by 0 bases and J by 4 bases. The CDR3 bases are TGTGCCAGCAGCTTAGCTAGCGGGGGGGCCCACGTTGCCACCGGGGAGCTGTTTTTT. It codes for CASSLASGGAHVATGELFF.

This clone is large within its sample. The rearrangement uses TRBV10-1 and TRBJ1-6, with 7 bases matching TRBD1. The germline gives CDR1 WNHNN, CDR2 SYGVQD (reference sequence). V gave up 3 bases and J gave up 2 bases; unmatched junction bases: 7. The CDR3 contains 17 residues. CDR3 protein: CASSEPRGYTYNSPLHF. The CDR3 nucleotides are TGCGCCAGCAGTGAACCCAGGGGGTATACCTATAATTCACCCCTCCACTTT.

The chain employs TRBV7-6 and TRBJ2-5; D possibly corresponds to TRBD2 (7 bases). The germline CDR1 and CDR2 sequences are SGHVS and FNYEAQ. Trimming stripped 5 bases from V and 5 bases from J, with 21 bases between. This CDR3 has 16 amino acids. The CDR3: CASSRARGGRGETQYF. The CDR3 DNA reads as TGTGCCAGCAGCCGGGCAAGGGGGGGCCGGGGGGAGACCCAGTACTTC.

This clone occurred once. V gene TRBV6-5 combines with J gene TRBJ2-5, with 10 bases fitting TRBD2. Unmatched junction bases numbered 7, after V lost 6 bases and J lost 3 bases. Germline-derived CDR1 and CDR2 are MNHEY and SVGAGI. The CDR3 extends over 15 amino acids. CDR3 in amino acids: CASSQVTSGEETQYF. For the CDR3, the DNA is TGTGCCAGCAGCCAAGTAACTAGCGGGGAAGAGACCCAGTACTTC.